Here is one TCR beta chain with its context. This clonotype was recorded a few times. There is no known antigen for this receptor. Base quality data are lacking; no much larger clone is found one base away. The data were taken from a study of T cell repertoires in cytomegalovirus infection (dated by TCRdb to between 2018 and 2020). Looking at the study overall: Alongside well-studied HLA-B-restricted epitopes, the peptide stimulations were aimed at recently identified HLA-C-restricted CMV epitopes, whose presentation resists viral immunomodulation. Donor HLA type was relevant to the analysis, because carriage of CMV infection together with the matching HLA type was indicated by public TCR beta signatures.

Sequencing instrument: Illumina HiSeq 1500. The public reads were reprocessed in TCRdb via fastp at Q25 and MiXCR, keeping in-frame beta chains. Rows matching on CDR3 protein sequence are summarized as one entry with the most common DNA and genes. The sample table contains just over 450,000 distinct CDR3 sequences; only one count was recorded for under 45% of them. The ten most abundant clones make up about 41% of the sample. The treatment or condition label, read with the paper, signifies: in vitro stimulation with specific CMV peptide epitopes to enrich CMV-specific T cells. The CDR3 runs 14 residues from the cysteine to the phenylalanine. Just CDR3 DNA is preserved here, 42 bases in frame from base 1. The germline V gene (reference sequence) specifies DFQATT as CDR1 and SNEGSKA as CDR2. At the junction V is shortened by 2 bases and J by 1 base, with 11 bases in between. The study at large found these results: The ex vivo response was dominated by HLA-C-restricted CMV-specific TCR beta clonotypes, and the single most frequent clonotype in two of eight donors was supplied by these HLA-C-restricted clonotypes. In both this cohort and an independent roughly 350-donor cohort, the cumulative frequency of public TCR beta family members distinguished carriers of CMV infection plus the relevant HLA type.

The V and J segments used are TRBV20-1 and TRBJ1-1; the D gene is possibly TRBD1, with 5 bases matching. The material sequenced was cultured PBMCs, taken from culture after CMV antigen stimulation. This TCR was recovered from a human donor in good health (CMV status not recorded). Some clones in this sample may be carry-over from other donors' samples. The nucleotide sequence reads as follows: TGCAGTGCTAGATCCGGGGGGGGGAACACTGAAGCTTTCTTT. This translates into CSARSGGGNTEAFF.